The source of this TCR beta chain is a study of cytomegalovirus exposure and HLA in healthy donors. Findings and limits, study-wide: Among TCR sequences, most were rare, though some public TCRs appeared in many donors.

As concerns this clone: Its antigen is unidentified.

Donors were nominally healthy when sampled, though unrecorded immune exposures were likely. The PCR was carried out with 60 Vbeta primers and 13 Jbeta primers. Repertoires were generated with immunoSEQ multiplex PCR, while TCRdb's copy carries only in-frame clones and drops some. This sample's table reports approximately 77,000 clones. Trimming took 4 bases from V and 3 from J; bases not matched to a gene: 8. This CDR3 has 15 residues. Germline V gene data show CDR1 as SGHDN and CDR2 as FVKESK. The origin of this receptor is a man aged 30-40 years in good health and CMV-seronegative. This chain uses TRBV14 with TRBJ2-7; 8 nucleotides match TRBD1. What was sequenced was PBMCs. The CDR3 bases are TGTGCCAGCAGCCCAGGACAGGGAAGGTACTACGAGCAGTACTTC. Translating gives CASSPGQGRYYEQYF.